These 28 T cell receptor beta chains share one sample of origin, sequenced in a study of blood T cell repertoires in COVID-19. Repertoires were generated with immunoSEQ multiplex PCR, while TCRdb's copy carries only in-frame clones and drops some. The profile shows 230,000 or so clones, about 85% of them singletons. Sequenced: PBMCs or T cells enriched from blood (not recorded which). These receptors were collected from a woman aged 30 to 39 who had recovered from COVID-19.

CDR3 in amino acids: CASSLGTGTNTEAFF. The CDR3 coding sequence is TGTGCCAGCAGCTTGGGGACAGGAACAAACACTGAAGCTTTCTTT. This chain joins TRBV5-5 and TRBJ1-1, with TRBD1 matching 7 bases. The germline V gene encodes CDR1 SGHKS and CDR2 YYEKEE (reference sequence). The CDR3 runs 15 residues. V dropped 0 bases and J dropped 2; count of bases not matched to a gene: 4.

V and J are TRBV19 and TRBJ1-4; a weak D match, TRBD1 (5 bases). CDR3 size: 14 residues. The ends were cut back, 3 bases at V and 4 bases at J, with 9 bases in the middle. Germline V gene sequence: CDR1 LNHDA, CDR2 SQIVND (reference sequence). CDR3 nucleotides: TGTGCCAGTAGTATTTACGGGGGTAATGAAAAACTGTTTTTT. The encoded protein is CASSIYGGNEKLFF.

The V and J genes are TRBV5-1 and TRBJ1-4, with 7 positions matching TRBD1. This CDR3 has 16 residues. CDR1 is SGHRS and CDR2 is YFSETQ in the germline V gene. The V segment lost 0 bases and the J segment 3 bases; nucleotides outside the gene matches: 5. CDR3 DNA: TGCGCCAGCAGCTTGGCCGACAGGGTAGCTAATGAAAAACTGTTTTTT. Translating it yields CASSLADRVANEKLFF.

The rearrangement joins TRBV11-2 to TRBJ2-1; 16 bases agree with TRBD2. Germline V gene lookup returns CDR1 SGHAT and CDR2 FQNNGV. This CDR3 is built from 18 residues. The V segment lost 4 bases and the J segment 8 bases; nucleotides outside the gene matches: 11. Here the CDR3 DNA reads TGTGCCAGCAGCTCGGGACTAGCGGGGGGGCCGGTTTTAGATGAGCAGTTCTTC. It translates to CASSSGLAGGPVLDEQFF.

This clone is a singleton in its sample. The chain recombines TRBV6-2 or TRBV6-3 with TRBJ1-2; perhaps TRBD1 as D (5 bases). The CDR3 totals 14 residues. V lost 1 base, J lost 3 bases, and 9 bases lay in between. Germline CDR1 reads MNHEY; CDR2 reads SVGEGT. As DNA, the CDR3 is TGTGCCAGCAGTTACTACCAGGGATACTATGGCTACACCTTC. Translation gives CASSYYQGYYGYTF.

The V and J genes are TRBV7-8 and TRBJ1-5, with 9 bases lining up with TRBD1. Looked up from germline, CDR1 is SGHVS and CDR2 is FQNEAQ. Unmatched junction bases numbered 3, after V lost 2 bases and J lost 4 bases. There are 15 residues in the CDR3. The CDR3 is CASSLRTGENQPQHF. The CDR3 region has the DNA TGTGCCAGCAGCTTAAGGACAGGGGAGAATCAGCCCCAGCATTTT.

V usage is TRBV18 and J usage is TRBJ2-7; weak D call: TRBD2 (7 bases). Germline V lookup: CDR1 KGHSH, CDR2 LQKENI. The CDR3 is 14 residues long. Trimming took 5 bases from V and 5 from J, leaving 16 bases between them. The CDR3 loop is CASSGGRGGNEQYF. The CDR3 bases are TGTGCCAGCTCAGGGGGGCGCGGGGGAAACGAGCAGTACTTC.

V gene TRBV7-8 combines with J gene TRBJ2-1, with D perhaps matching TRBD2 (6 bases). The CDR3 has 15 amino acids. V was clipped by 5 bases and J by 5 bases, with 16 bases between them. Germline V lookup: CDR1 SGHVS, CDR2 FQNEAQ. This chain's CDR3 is CASSPLGGTHNEQFF. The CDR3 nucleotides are TGTGCCAGCAGCCCCCTTGGAGGGACCCACAATGAGCAGTTCTTC.

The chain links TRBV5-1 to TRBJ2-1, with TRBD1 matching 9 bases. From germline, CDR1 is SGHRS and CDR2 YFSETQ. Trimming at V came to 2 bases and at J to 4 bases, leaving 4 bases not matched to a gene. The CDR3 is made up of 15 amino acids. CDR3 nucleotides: TGCGCCAGCAGCTTTTGGACAGGGGATTACAATGAGCAGTTCTTC. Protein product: CASSFWTGDYNEQFF.

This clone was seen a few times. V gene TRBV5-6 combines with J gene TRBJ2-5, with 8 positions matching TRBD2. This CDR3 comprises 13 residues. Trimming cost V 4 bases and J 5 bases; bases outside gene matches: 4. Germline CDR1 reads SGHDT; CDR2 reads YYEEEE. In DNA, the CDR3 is TGTGCCAGCAGCCCGGGACTAGTCGAGACCCAGTACTTC. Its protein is CASSPGLVETQYF.

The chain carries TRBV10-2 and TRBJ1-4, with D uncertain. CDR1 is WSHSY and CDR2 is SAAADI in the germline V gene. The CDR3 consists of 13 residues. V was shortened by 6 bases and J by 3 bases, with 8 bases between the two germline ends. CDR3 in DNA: TGCGCCAGCAGGACGAGGGCTAATGAAAAACTGTTTTTT. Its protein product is CASRTRANEKLFF.

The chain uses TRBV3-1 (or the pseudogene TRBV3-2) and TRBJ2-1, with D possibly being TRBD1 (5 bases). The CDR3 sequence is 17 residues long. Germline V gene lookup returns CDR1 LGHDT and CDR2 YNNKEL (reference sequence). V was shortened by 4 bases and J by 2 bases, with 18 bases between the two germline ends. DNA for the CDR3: TGTGCCAGCAGCCTAAGTATAGACAGAGGCCCCTACAATGAGCAGTTCTTC. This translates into CASSLSIDRGPYNEQFF.

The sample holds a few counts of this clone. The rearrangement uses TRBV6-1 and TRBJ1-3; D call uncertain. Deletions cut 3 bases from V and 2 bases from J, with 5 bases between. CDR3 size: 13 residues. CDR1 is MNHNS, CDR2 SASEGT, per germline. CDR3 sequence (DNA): TGTGCCAGCAGTGACAGGCCTGGAAACACCATATATTTT. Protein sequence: CASSDRPGNTIYF.

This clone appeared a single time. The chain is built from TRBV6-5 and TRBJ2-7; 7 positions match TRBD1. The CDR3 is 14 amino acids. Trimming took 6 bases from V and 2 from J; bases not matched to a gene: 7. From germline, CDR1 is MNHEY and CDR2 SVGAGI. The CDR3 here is CASRDRVSTYEQYF. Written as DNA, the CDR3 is TGTGCCAGCAGAGACAGGGTTAGCACCTACGAGCAGTACTTC.

For the CDR3, the DNA is TGTGCCAGCAGCGCCACGGGGGTCTACAATGAGCAGTTCTTC. Translated, it gives CASSATGVYNEQFF. The J gene is TRBJ2-1, the V gene TRBV5-8, with D possibly matching TRBD2 (6 bases). The CDR3 is 14 amino acids. Germline CDR1 reads SGHTS; CDR2 reads YDEGEE. The V and J ends lost 4 bases and 3 bases respectively, with 11 bases between them.

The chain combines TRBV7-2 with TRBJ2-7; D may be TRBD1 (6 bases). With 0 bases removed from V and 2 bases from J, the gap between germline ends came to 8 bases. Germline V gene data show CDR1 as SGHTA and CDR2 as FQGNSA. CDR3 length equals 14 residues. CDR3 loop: CASSLAGAAYEQYF. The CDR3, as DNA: TGTGCCAGCAGCTTAGCGGGGGCAGCCTACGAGCAGTACTTC.

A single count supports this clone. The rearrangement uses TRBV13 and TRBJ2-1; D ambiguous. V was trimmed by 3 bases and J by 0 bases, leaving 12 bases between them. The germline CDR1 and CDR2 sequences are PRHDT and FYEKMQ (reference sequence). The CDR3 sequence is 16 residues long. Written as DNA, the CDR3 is TGTGCCAGCAGCTTCACCCTCTATGACTCCTACAATGAGCAGTTCTTC. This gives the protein CASSFTLYDSYNEQFF.

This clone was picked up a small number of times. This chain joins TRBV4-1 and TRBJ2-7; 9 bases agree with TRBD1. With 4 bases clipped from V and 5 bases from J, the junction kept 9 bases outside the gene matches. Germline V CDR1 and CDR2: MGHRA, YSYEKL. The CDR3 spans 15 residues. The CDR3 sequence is CASSPQTGGGDEQYF. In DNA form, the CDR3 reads TGCGCCAGCAGCCCCCAGACAGGGGGAGGAGACGAGCAGTACTTC.

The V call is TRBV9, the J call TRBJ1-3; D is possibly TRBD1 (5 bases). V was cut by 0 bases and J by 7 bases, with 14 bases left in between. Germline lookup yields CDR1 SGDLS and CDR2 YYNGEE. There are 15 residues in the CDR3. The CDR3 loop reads CASSVGIGAGNTIYF. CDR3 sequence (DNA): TGTGCCAGCAGCGTAGGGATAGGAGCAGGGAACACCATATATTTT.

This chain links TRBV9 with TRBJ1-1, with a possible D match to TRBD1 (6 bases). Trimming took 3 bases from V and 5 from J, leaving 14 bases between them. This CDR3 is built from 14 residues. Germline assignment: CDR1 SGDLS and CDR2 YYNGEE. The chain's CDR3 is CASSATGWGTEAFF. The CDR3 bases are TGTGCCAGCAGCGCCACAGGGTGGGGGACTGAAGCTTTCTTT.

CDR3 in amino acids: CASSPYRGRDYEQYF. DNA for the CDR3: TGTGCCAGCAGCCCTTACAGGGGCCGGGACTACGAGCAGTACTTC. The gene calls are TRBV14 and TRBJ2-7, with 7 bases identical to TRBD1. The CDR3 runs to 15 residues. J lost 3 bases, V lost 4 bases, and 9 bases had no gene match. The germline gives CDR1 SGHDN, CDR2 FVKESK.

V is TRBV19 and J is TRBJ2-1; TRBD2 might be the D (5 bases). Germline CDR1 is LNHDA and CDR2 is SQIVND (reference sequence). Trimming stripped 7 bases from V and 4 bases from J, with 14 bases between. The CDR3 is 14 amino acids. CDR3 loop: CASTPPGFYNEQFF. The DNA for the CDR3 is TGTGCCAGTACCCCTCCGGGATTTTACAATGAGCAGTTCTTC.

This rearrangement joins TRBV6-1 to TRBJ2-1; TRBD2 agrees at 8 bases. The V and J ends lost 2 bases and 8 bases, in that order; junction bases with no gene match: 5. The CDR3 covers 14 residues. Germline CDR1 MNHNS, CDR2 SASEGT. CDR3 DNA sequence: TGTGCCAGCAGTGAACATGGACTAGCCCATGAGCAGTTCTTC. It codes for CASSEHGLAHEQFF.

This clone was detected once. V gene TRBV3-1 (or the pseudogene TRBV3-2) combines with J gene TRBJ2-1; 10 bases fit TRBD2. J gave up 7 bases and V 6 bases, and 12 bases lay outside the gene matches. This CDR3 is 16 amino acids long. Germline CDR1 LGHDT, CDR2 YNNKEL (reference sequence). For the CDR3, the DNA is TGTGCCAGCAGAGGACGTGGTAGCGGGGGGTTTAATGAGCAGTTCTTC. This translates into CASRGRGSGGFNEQFF.

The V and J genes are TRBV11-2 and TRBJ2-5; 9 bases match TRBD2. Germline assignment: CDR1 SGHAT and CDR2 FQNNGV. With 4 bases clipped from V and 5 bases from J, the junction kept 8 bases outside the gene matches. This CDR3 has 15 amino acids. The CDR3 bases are TGTGCCAGCAGCTCTGCTAGCGGGGCGAGGGAGACCCAGTACTTC. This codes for CASSSASGARETQYF.

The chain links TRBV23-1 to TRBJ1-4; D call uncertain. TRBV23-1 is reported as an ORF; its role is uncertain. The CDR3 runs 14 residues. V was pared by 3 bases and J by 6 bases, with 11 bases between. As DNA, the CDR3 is TGCGCCAGCAGTCATCGGGGAAAGGATGAAAAACTGTTTTTT. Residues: CASSHRGKDEKLFF.

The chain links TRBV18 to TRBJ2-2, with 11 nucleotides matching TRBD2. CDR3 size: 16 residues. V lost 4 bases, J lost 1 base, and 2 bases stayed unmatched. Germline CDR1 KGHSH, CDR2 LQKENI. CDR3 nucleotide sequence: TGTGCCAGCTCACTGGGACTAGCGGTGAACACCGGGGAGCTGTTTTTT. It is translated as CASSLGLAVNTGELFF.

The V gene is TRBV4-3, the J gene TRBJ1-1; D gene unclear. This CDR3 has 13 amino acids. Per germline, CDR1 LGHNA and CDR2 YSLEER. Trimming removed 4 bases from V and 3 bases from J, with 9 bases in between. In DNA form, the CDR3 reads TGCGCCAGCAGCCTCGGTCGGGACACTGAAGCTTTCTTT. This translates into CASSLGRDTEAFF.